These 32 T cell receptor beta chains were sequenced from one sample in a study of neurological immune-mediated disorders. TCRdb re-derived calls from the 5' RACE reads in MiXCR, one entry per CDR3 protein. Among tens of thousands of distinct CDR3 sequences listed, about 4.4% were seen once. Material for sequencing was CD4+ T cells from blood. These receptors were obtained from a man between 18 and 29 years old in good health.

This clonotype was observed many times. CDR3: CSATAFGQDYGYTF. Here the CDR3 DNA reads TGCAGTGCCACGGCCTTTGGACAGGATTATGGCTACACCTTC. V usage is TRBV20-1 and J usage is TRBJ1-2; TRBD1 aligns across 7 bases. Trimming took 6 bases from V and 5 from J; bases not matched to a gene: 12. The CDR3 loop spans 14 amino acids. Germline V gene lookup returns CDR1 DFQATT and CDR2 SNEGSKA (reference sequence).

This clonotype was found many times. V gene TRBV12-3 or TRBV12-4 combines with J gene TRBJ1-5, with D tentatively TRBD1 (5 bases). Trimming stripped 10 bases from V and 3 bases from J, with 16 bases between. This CDR3 contains 14 residues. CDR3 in DNA: TGTGCCATCTCGCAGGGAAATAACAATCAGCCCCAGCATTTT. Translated: CAISQGNNNQPQHF.

This clonotype appeared many times. This chain joins TRBV4-3 and TRBJ2-2; 8 bases agree with TRBD1. The germline gives CDR1 LGHNA, CDR2 YSLEER. CDR3 length equals 18 residues. Trimming removed 0 bases from V and 4 bases from J; junction bases left unmatched: 10. The CDR3 DNA reads TGCGCCAGCAGCCAAGATTTCAGGGGCAGGGGGCCCACCGGGGAGCTGTTTTTT. Amino acids: CASSQDFRGRGPTGELFF.

This clonotype was seen only a few times. The chain links TRBV2 to TRBJ2-1; D unclear. The V and J ends lost 6 bases and 15 bases respectively, with 15 bases between them. The CDR3 runs 11 residues. Germline V gene lookup returns CDR1 SNHLY and CDR2 FYNNEI. CDR3 residues: CASSQVWILFF. Here the CDR3 DNA reads TGTGCCAGCAGCCAGGTCTGGATTCTGTTCTTC.

This clonotype was detected many times. This chain joins TRBV10-3 and TRBJ1-6; D not certain. V shed 6 bases and J shed 5 bases, with 11 bases lying between them. This CDR3 region has 14 residues. Germline CDR1 reads ENHRY; CDR2 reads SYGVKD. The CDR3 sequence is CAISSGVNNSPLHF. Here the CDR3 DNA reads TGTGCCATCAGCTCGGGTGTCAATAATTCACCCCTCCACTTT.

This clonotype was counted at least ten times. This sequence joins TRBV12-3 or TRBV12-4 and TRBJ2-7; perhaps TRBD1 as D (5 bases). Trimming removed 1 base at V and 1 base at J, with 5 bases between. The CDR3 runs to 13 residues. CDR3 sequence reads: CASSLGQSYEQYF. The DNA of the CDR3 is TGTGCCAGCAGTTTAGGACAGTCCTACGAGCAGTACTTC.

Ten or more counts support this clonotype. The CDR3 region is CSARGGRGPLGTEAFF. CDR3 sequence (DNA): TGCAGTGCTAGAGGCGGCAGGGGTCCCCTCGGGACTGAAGCTTTCTTT. The chain couples TRBV20-1 to TRBJ1-1; weak D call: TRBD1 (6 bases). V dropped 1 base and J dropped 5 bases, with 20 bases sitting between them. The CDR3 is made up of 16 amino acids. Germline loops: CDR1 DFQATT, CDR2 SNEGSKA (reference sequence).

This clonotype was counted ten times or more. This chain uses TRBV12-3 or TRBV12-4 with TRBJ1-6; no reliable D call. CDR3 length: 14 residues. Trimming removed 3 bases at V and 9 bases at J, with 12 bases between. CDR3 sequence: CASSFGVPSSPLHF. The DNA of the CDR3 is TGTGCCAGCAGTTTCGGGGTTCCCAGTTCACCCCTCCACTTT.

The sample holds many counts of this clonotype. The rearrangement uses TRBV27 and TRBJ2-3, with D tentatively TRBD1 or TRBD2 (5 bases each). The germline gives CDR1 MNHEY, CDR2 SMNVEV (reference sequence). This CDR3 contains 14 residues. V dropped 3 bases and J dropped 2 bases, with 9 bases sitting between them. The CDR3 is CASSFTGTTDTQYF. CDR3 sequence (DNA): TGTGCCAGCAGTTTTACGGGGACCACAGATACGCAGTATTTT.

This clonotype appeared many times. The chain combines TRBV3-1 with TRBJ2-2; D might be TRBD2 (6 bases). CDR1 LGHDT and CDR2 YNNKEL come from the germline V gene (reference sequence). V lost 1 base and J lost 2, with 17 bases in between. CDR3 length equals 18 residues. CDR3 residues: CASSQVSSLASNTGELFF. In DNA, the CDR3 is TGTGCCAGCAGCCAAGTTTCTTCGCTAGCGTCAAACACCGGGGAGCTGTTTTTT.

This clonotype appeared many times. The rearrangement uses TRBV5-1 and TRBJ1-4; D possibly corresponds to TRBD1 (6 bases). The CDR3 contains 16 residues. Germline CDR1 SGHRS, CDR2 YFSETQ. Deletions cut 0 bases from V and 12 bases from J, with 21 bases between. CDR3 nucleotides: TGCGCCAGCAGCTTGGAGGGGACCGGGGGCCGCGAGGAACTGTTTTTT. Amino acids: CASSLEGTGGREELFF. Variable domain in full (rest from reference TRBV5-1 and TRBJ1-4): KAGVTQTPRYLIKTRGQQVTLSCSPISGHRSVSWYQQTPGQGLQFLFEYFSETQRNKGNFPGRFSGRQFSNSRSEMNVSTLELGDSALYLCASSLEGTGGREELFFGSGTQLSVL.

CDR3 nucleotide sequence: TGTGCCAGCGAGAATCAGGGTCGCAATCAGCCCCAGCATTTT. This codes for CASENQGRNQPQHF. J is TRBJ1-5 and V is TRBV6-1, with a possible D match to TRBD1 (5 bases). The CDR3 loop spans 14 amino acids. Trimming pared 8 bases from V and 2 bases from J, leaving 13 bases between. CDR1 is MNHNS and CDR2 is SASEGT in the germline V gene.

This clonotype has ten or more counts. The chain employs TRBV6-5 and TRBJ2-3; D may match TRBD1 or TRBD2 (5 bases each). The CDR3 runs 16 residues. Germline values: CDR1 MNHEY, CDR2 SVGAGI. With 0 bases removed from V and 2 bases from J, the gap between germline ends came to 12 bases. The CDR3 bases are TGTGCCAGCAGTTACTCGTTTGGGACCGCCACAGATACGCAGTATTTT. Translated: CASSYSFGTATDTQYF.

This clonotype showed up many times. The J gene is TRBJ2-7, the V gene TRBV6-5; D remains ambiguous. Germline assignment: CDR1 MNHEY and CDR2 SVGAGI. V lost 2 bases to trimming and J lost 11 bases, with 7 bases between them. The CDR3 has 10 residues. The CDR3 coding sequence is TGTGCCAGCAGTTACCAACCGGAGTACTTC. Translated: CASSYQPEYF.

This clonotype appeared many times. Written as DNA, the CDR3 is TGCGCCAGCAGCCTCGGACTAGCGGGGGGGCGGGATGAGCAGTTCTTC. It specifies CASSLGLAGGRDEQFF. The chain links TRBV5-1 to TRBJ2-1, with 15 bases lining up with TRBD2. CDR1 and CDR2 (germline): SGHRS, YFSETQ. CDR3 size: 16 residues. V trimming: 4 bases; J trimming: 8 bases; junction bases outside the gene matches: 7. Full variable domain (rest looked up from reference TRBV5-1 and TRBJ2-1): KAGVTQTPRYLIKTRGQQVTLSCSPISGHRSVSWYQQTPGQGLQFLFEYFSETQRNKGNFPGRFSGRQFSNSRSEMNVSTLELGDSALYLCASSLGLAGGRDEQFFGPGTRLTVL.

This clonotype has a count of ten or more. The CDR3 spells CASSPGQAYSPLHF. For the CDR3, the DNA is TGCGCCAGCAGCCCAGGACAGGCCTATTCACCCCTCCACTTT. V usage is TRBV5-1 and J usage is TRBJ1-6; 7 bases match TRBD1. From germline, CDR1 is SGHRS and CDR2 YFSETQ. Unmatched junction bases numbered 6, after V lost 4 bases and J lost 8 bases. The CDR3 has 14 amino acids.

This clonotype was counted at least ten times. The chain recombines TRBV18 with TRBJ2-3; D gene unclear. Trimming shortened V by 4 bases and J by 0 bases, and 11 bases separated the two germline ends. CDR3 size: 15 residues. Looked up from germline, CDR1 is KGHSH and CDR2 is LQKENI. The CDR3 DNA reads as TGTGCCAGCTCACTCCGAGACGCTAGCACAGATACGCAGTATTTT. Encoded protein: CASSLRDASTDTQYF.

Ten or more counts support this clonotype. The chain uses TRBV7-2 and TRBJ2-5; 8 bases align to TRBD1. Germline trimming cut 0 bases from V and 4 bases from J; bases unmatched to any gene: 1. The CDR3 is 14 amino acids. Germline CDR1 SGHTA, CDR2 FQGNSA. This CDR3 is CASSLAGTGETQYF. The DNA for the CDR3 is TGTGCCAGCAGCTTAGCGGGGACAGGAGAGACCCAGTACTTC.

This clonotype was picked up many times. The chain couples TRBV7-2 to TRBJ1-4; D unresolved. Per germline, CDR1 SGHTA and CDR2 FQGNSA. The V end lost 5 bases, the J end lost 8 bases, and 15 bases lay between the germline ends. There are 14 residues in the CDR3. The CDR3 DNA is TGTGCCAGCAGCCCCCGCCCCGGACGGGAAAAACTGTTTTTT. The encoded protein is CASSPRPGREKLFF. Full variable domain (outside the CDR3, taken from reference TRBV7-2 and TRBJ1-4): GAGVSQSPSNKVTEKGKDVELRCDPISGHTALYWYRQSLGQGLEFLIYFQGNSAPDKSGLPSDRFSAERTGGSVSTLTIQRTQQEDSAVYLCASSPRPGREKLFFGSGTQLSVL.

Ten or more counts support this clonotype. The chain recombines TRBV20-1 with TRBJ2-1; a weak D match, TRBD1 (5 bases). Germline V gives CDR1 DFQATT, CDR2 SNEGSKA (reference sequence). This CDR3 comprises 12 residues. Trimming took off 5 bases at V and 4 bases at J, with 9 bases between the two ends. The CDR3 DNA reads TGCAGTGCTCAACAGGAGTACAATGAGCAGTTCTTC. Translating gives CSAQQEYNEQFF.

At least ten counts were recorded for this clonotype. The gene calls are TRBV11-3 and TRBJ2-5; TRBD2 agrees at 7 bases. Losses at the gene ends were 2 bases for V and 5 bases for J; bases not matched to a gene: 5. This CDR3 comprises 14 residues. Germline V gene lookup returns CDR1 SGHNT and CDR2 YENEEA. The CDR3 DNA is TGTGCCAGCAGCTTATCCCCCGGGGGGGAGACCCAGTACTTC. This sequence encodes CASSLSPGGETQYF. The complete variable domain, with remaining parts taken from reference TRBV11-3 and TRBJ2-5, reads EAGVVQSPRYKIIEKKQPVAFWCNPISGHNTLYWYLQNLGQGPELLIRYENEEAVDDSQLPKDRFSAERLKGVDSTLKIQPAELGDSAVYLCASSLSPGGETQYFGPGTRLLVL.

This clonotype was counted at least ten times. The chain couples TRBV5-1 to TRBJ2-3, with 10 bases fitting TRBD2. CDR1 and CDR2 from the germline V gene are SGHRS and YFSETQ. V was pared by 3 bases and J by 4 bases, with 5 bases of the junction left unmatched. The CDR3 is 15 residues long. CDR3 bases: TGCGCCAGCAGCTCTGGACTAGCGGAATCAGATACGCAGTATTTT. Protein product: CASSSGLAESDTQYF.

The chain links TRBV20-1 to TRBJ1-1; no clear D. Germline V lookup: CDR1 DFQATT, CDR2 SNEGSKA (reference sequence). The CDR3 contains 13 residues. Deletions cut 4 bases from V and 5 bases from J, with 14 bases between. The CDR3 nucleotides read TGCAGTGCTAAGTTCCCGGTGGGTACTGAAGCTTTCTTT. Translation gives CSAKFPVGTEAFF.

The table lists this clonotype with many counts. The V and J genes are TRBV11-2 and TRBJ1-1, with no clear D. Germline assignment: CDR1 SGHAT and CDR2 FQNNGV. The ends were cut back, 4 bases at V and 1 base at J, with 7 bases in the middle. The CDR3 runs to 13 residues. The CDR3 DNA follows: TGTGCCAGCAGCTCCAACAGGAACACTGAAGCTTTCTTT. Amino acid sequence: CASSSNRNTEAFF.

In this sample, this clonotype turned up many times. This chain joins TRBV24-1 and TRBJ1-5; D is uncertain. CDR1 and CDR2 from the germline V gene are KGHDR and SFDVKD. V lost 9 bases, J lost 6 bases, and 5 bases lay in between. The CDR3 consists of 10 residues. The CDR3 nucleotides are TGTGCCACCCCGGGTCAGCCCCAGCATTTT. Its protein product is CATPGQPQHF.

This clonotype occurred many times. The rearrangement links TRBV29-1 to TRBJ1-1, with D unresolved. Germline values: CDR1 SQVTM, CDR2 ANQGSEA. V shed 2 bases and J shed 3 bases, with 13 bases lying between them. The CDR3 consists of 14 residues. As DNA, the CDR3 is TGCAGCGTTGAAAGTTTGGGAATGCACACTGAAGCTTTCTTT. Protein product: CSVESLGMHTEAFF.

This clonotype occurred many times. The V and J genes are TRBV7-2 and TRBJ1-1; D possibly corresponds to TRBD1 (6 bases). CDR3 length: 15 residues. Looked up from germline, CDR1 is SGHTA and CDR2 is FQGNSA. Trimming shortened V by 1 base and J by 1 base, and 10 bases separated the two germline ends. CDR3 coding DNA: TGTGCCAGCAGCTTAGGCGACAGGAGGAACACTGAAGCTTTCTTT. This encodes CASSLGDRRNTEAFF.

This clonotype was seen ten or more times. J is TRBJ2-7 and V is TRBV12-3 or TRBV12-4; D unclear. V gave up 5 bases and J gave up 8 bases, with 13 bases separating them. This CDR3 is built from 12 residues. Here the CDR3 reads CASSRTPDQQYF. CDR3 in DNA: TGTGCCAGCAGTCGGACCCCAGACCAGCAGTACTTC.

This clonotype came up many times. This chain links TRBV5-4 with TRBJ1-2; 9 bases map to TRBD1. There are 16 residues in the CDR3. Germline CDR1 is SGHNT and CDR2 is YYREEE (reference sequence). V was clipped by 4 bases and J by 8 bases; unmatched bases: 15. The CDR3 protein is CASSGAGTGPAWGYTF. DNA of the CDR3: TGTGCCAGCAGCGGAGCCGGGACAGGGCCTGCCTGGGGCTACACCTTC. The variable domain in full, with the rest retrieved from reference TRBV5-4 and TRBJ1-2, is ETGVTQSPTHLIKTRGQQVTLRCSSQSGHNTVSWYQQALGQGPQFIFQYYREEENGRGNFPPRFSGLQFPNYSSELNVNALELDDSALYLCASSGAGTGPAWGYTFGSGTRLTVV.

This clonotype was detected many times. The chain has TRBV7-2 and TRBJ2-1, with TRBD1 identical over 7 bases. V shed 4 bases, J shed 15 bases, and the junction held 12 bases outside the gene matches. Germline V CDR1 and CDR2: SGHTA, FQGNSA. The CDR3 spans 13 residues. CDR3 sequence reads: CASSSLVGGPRFF. Here the CDR3 DNA reads TGTGCCAGCAGCTCTCTCGTAGGGGGCCCACGGTTCTTC.

This clonotype was recorded at least ten times. The chain uses TRBV21-1 and TRBJ2-2; TRBD2 is taken as the D call from the table, unchecked against the DNA. TRBV21-1 is flagged as a pseudogene. This CDR3 contains 15 residues. The CDR3 spells CASSMRPDGTGELFF. CDR3 coding DNA: TGTGCCAGCAGCATGAGGCCCGACGGTACCGGGGAGCTGTTTTTT.

Many counts were recorded for this clonotype. V and J are TRBV5-1 and TRBJ2-1; D gene ambiguous. Germline CDR1 SGHRS, CDR2 YFSETQ. The CDR3 contains 14 residues. V shed 3 bases and J shed 8 bases, with 15 bases lying between them. The CDR3 DNA is TGCGCCAGCAGCTCCCAGGTTCTATTCGATGAGCAGTTCTTC. Residues: CASSSQVLFDEQFF.